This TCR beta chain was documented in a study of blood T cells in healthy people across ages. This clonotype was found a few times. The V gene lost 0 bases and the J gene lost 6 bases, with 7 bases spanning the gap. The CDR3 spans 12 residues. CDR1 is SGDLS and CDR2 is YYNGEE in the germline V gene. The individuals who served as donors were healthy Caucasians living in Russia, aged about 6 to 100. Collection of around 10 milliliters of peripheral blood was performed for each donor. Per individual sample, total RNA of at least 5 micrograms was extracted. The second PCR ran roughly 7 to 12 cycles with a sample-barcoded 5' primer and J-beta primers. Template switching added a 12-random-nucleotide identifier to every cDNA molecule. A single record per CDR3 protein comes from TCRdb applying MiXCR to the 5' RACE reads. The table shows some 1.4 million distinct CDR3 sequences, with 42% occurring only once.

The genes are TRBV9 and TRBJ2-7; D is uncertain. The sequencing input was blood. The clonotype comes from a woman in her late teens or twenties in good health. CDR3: CASSVGPGEQYF. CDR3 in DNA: TGTGCCAGCAGCGTAGGACCGGGCGAGCAGTACTTC.